A selection of T cell receptor beta chains follows, all from one sample in a study of cytomegalovirus exposure and HLA in healthy donors. Produced via immunoSEQ multiplex PCR; TCRdb's table is partial and in-frame only. Recorded for this sample: over 100,000 clones. Input material: PBMCs. The source is a man aged 25-45 years in good health and CMV-seronegative. CDR3s include the opening cysteine and the closing phenylalanine or tryptophan.

V,J,CDR3
TRBV7-2,TRBJ2-5,CASSLAGGLETQYF
TRBV2,TRBJ2-7,CASRPTSGGLSYEQYF
TRBV18,TRBJ1-4,CASGYARGLEKLFF
TRBV25-1,TRBJ1-2,CASSGAFGTNYGYTF
TRBV2,TRBJ2-5,CASSKGTATFQETQYF
TRBV27,TRBJ2-7,CASSIQGGTSYEQYF
TRBV14,TRBJ2-5,CASSQRTASGGTQYF
TRBV21-1,TRBJ1-2,CASSTGVGGYTF
TRBV4-3,TRBJ2-7,CASSQRTGGIYEQYF
TRBV5-1,TRBJ2-7,CASSSGDRKGYEQYF
TRBV2,TRBJ1-5,CASMKDRQGNQPQHF
TRBV19,TRBJ1-2,CASKQGSLLNYGYTF
TRBV27,TRBJ2-7,CASSPGRSLTYEQYF
TRBV11-1,TRBJ2-3,CASSLYRAADTQYF
TRBV15,TRBJ1-1,CATSRVSAEAFF
TRBV7-6,TRBJ1-2,CASSPQGQSYGYTF
TRBV7-9,TRBJ1-1,CASTRPSGGKTEAFF
TRBV2,TRBJ1-5,CASSGSNQPQHF
TRBV4-3,TRBJ1-1,CASSPGRLNTEAFF
TRBV9,TRBJ2-7,CASSVEDERGGSIEQYF
TRBV5-1,TRBJ2-5,CASSFRLAGGQETQYF
TRBV7-2,TRBJ2-5,CASSFRTSGGETQYF
TRBV6-5,TRBJ1-1,CASSPSWLTEAFF
TRBV5-5,TRBJ2-5,CASNRAGTSQETQYF
TRBV7-2,TRBJ1-4,CASSLSRGNEKLFF
TRBV6-1,TRBJ1-5,CASMPGTLYQPQHF
TRBV19,TRBJ2-7,CASSIGQGAYEQYF
TRBV6-5,TRBJ2-7,CASSYGRTGSSYEQYF